One and the same sample provided the 19 T cell receptor beta chains below, sequenced in a study of blood T cell repertoires in COVID-19. The assay was immunoSEQ multiplex PCR, and TCRdb's table has in-frame clones only and misses some. The table has some 200,000 clones, approximately 78% seen once. Sequenced: PBMCs or T cells enriched from blood (not recorded which). All receptors come from a man between 40 and 49 years old who had recovered from COVID-19.

Here the CDR3 reads CASRETRTGKKLFF. DNA of the CDR3: TGCGCCAGCAGGGAAACGCGGACAGGGAAAAAACTGTTTTTT. The chain couples TRBV10-2 to TRBJ1-4; 8 nucleotides match TRBD1. The CDR3 length is 14 residues. The J segment lost 9 bases and the V segment lost 6 bases, leaving 9 bases of the junction unmatched. Germline CDR1 is WSHSY and CDR2 is SAAADI.

The table lists this clone with a few counts. This rearrangement joins TRBV4-1 to TRBJ1-4, with 9 bases fitting TRBD1. With 3 bases clipped from V and 8 bases from J, the junction kept 7 bases outside the gene matches. Germline CDR1 reads MGHRA; CDR2 reads YSYEKL. The CDR3 totals 15 residues. The CDR3 DNA sequence: TGCGCCAGCAGCCAGAGCGGGACAGGGAAAGAAAAACTGTTTTTT. Its translation: CASSQSGTGKEKLFF.

J is TRBJ1-2 and V is TRBV19; 10 nucleotides line up with TRBD1. V gave up 6 bases and J gave up 4 bases; unmatched junction bases: 5. The CDR3 length is 14 residues. The germline V gene encodes CDR1 LNHDA and CDR2 SQIVND (reference sequence). The CDR3: CASRTGGGIYGYTF. CDR3 sequence (DNA): TGTGCCAGTAGGACAGGGGGCGGTATCTATGGCTACACCTTC.

J is TRBJ2-1 and V is TRBV11-3; D is unresolved. The V gene's germline CDR1 is SGHNT and CDR2 YENEEA. Trimming cost V 2 bases and J 4 bases, with 9 bases left between them. CDR3 length equals 14 residues. The DNA for the CDR3 is TGTGCCAGCAGCTTACGGTCTAGATACAATGAGCAGTTCTTC. It encodes CASSLRSRYNEQFF. The whole variable domain, remainder taken from reference TRBV11-3 and TRBJ2-1, is EAGVVQSPRYKIIEKKQPVAFWCNPISGHNTLYWYLQNLGQGPELLIRYENEEAVDDSQLPKDRFSAERLKGVDSTLKIQPAELGDSAVYLCASSLRSRYNEQFFGPGTRLTVL.

V is TRBV6-6 and J is TRBJ2-2; 13 bases fit TRBD2. The CDR3 runs to 16 residues. Trimming at V came to 8 bases and at J to 1 base, leaving 4 bases not matched to a gene. Per germline, CDR1 MNHNY and CDR2 SVGAGI (reference sequence). The CDR3 nucleotides are TGTGCCAGCTGGACTAGCGGGAGAGGGAACACCGGGGAGCTGTTTTTT. The encoded protein is CASWTSGRGNTGELFF.

The chain is built from TRBV5-1 and TRBJ2-1; TRBD2 matches 9 bases. Germline V gene sequence: CDR1 SGHRS, CDR2 YFSETQ. This CDR3 has 17 residues. The ends lost 2 bases at V and 5 bases at J; junction bases unmatched: 11. Here the CDR3 reads CASSFGYRREGHNEQFF. As DNA, the CDR3 is TGCGCCAGCAGCTTTGGGTACCGGCGGGAGGGCCACAATGAGCAGTTCTTC. Based on the CDR3 plus reference TRBV5-1 and TRBJ2-1, the full variable domain is KAGVTQTPRYLIKTRGQQVTLSCSPISGHRSVSWYQQTPGQGLQFLFEYFSETQRNKGNFPGRFSGRQFSNSRSEMNVSTLELGDSALYLCASSFGYRREGHNEQFFGPGTRLTVL.

This rearrangement joins TRBV4-1 to TRBJ1-4; TRBD1 matches at 9 bases. The germline gives CDR1 MGHRA, CDR2 YSYEKL. Losses at the gene ends were 4 bases for V and 10 bases for J; bases not matched to a gene: 10. There are 15 residues in the CDR3. The CDR3 DNA reads as TGCGCCAGCAGCCGCACACAGGGGGCGGGTGGAAAACTGTTTTTT. Its protein product is CASSRTQGAGGKLFF.

V is TRBV18 and J is TRBJ1-5, with 10 bases that match TRBD1. Germline trimming cut 5 bases from V and 2 bases from J; bases unmatched to any gene: 0. Germline lookup yields CDR1 KGHSH and CDR2 LQKENI. CDR3 length equals 14 residues. The chain's CDR3 is CASSGQGGNQPQHF. The DNA of the CDR3 is TGTGCCAGCTCAGGACAGGGGGGCAATCAGCCCCAGCATTTT.

CDR3 DNA sequence: TGTGCCAGTCGTAGGCAGAACACTGAAGCTTTCTTT. Translating it yields CASRRQNTEAFF. The V and J genes are TRBV19 and TRBJ1-1; D remains unclear. The CDR3 consists of 12 residues. Germline values: CDR1 LNHDA, CDR2 SQIVND (reference sequence). Trimming took 8 bases from V and 1 from J, leaving 8 bases between them.

This sequence joins TRBV7-9 and TRBJ1-1, with D possibly matching TRBD1 (6 bases). CDR3 length equals 14 residues. Germline V CDR1 and CDR2: SEHNR, FQNEAQ (reference sequence). V was cut by 9 bases and J by 1 base, with 15 bases left in between. CDR3 residues: CASEDSMTNTEAFF. In nucleotides, the CDR3 is TGTGCCAGTGAGGACAGCATGACGAACACTGAAGCTTTCTTT.

The sample holds many counts of this clone. This chain uses TRBV2 with TRBJ2-5; D is possibly TRBD2 (5 bases). The CDR3 runs to 16 residues. The germline V and J ends were trimmed by 5 bases and 0 bases, with 16 bases remaining between them. Germline lookup yields CDR1 SNHLY and CDR2 FYNNEI. The CDR3 region is CASSSTRRPYQETQYF. The CDR3 nucleotides read TGTGCCAGCAGTTCGACCCGGAGGCCGTACCAAGAGACCCAGTACTTC.

The chain uses TRBV29-1 and TRBJ1-1, with TRBD1 matching 7 bases. The germline V gene has CDR1 SQVTM and CDR2 ANQGSEA. The CDR3 totals 17 residues. Trimming took 2 bases from V and 1 from J; bases not matched to a gene: 13. DNA for the CDR3: TGCAGCGTTGAAAGGTACTGGGACGGGACAGCGAACACTGAAGCTTTCTTT. Amino acid sequence: CSVERYWDGTANTEAFF.

This clone was seen more than once but under ten times. This chain links TRBV18 with TRBJ2-7, with unresolved D. The CDR3 contains 16 residues. CDR1 KGHSH and CDR2 LQKENI come from the germline V gene. V lost 0 bases to trimming and J lost 2 bases, with 14 bases between them. The chain's CDR3 is CASSPPGWQVAYEQYF. CDR3 coding DNA: TGTGCCAGCTCACCACCGGGTTGGCAGGTGGCCTACGAGCAGTACTTC.

This chain links TRBV19 with TRBJ2-7; maybe TRBD2 (5 bases). Germline CDR1 and CDR2: LNHDA and SQIVND (reference sequence). CDR3 length: 13 amino acids. Deletions cut 5 bases from V and 0 bases from J, with 8 bases between. The CDR3 protein is CASSPAGSYEQYF. The CDR3 coding sequence is TGTGCCAGTAGTCCTGCGGGCTCCTACGAGCAGTACTTC.

The rearrangement uses TRBV7-9 and TRBJ2-1; 8 nucleotides match TRBD1. Per germline, CDR1 SEHNR and CDR2 FQNEAQ (reference sequence). The trim removed 3 bases at V and 6 bases at J, leaving 1 base unmatched. The CDR3 is 13 amino acids. The DNA for the CDR3 is TGTGCCAGCAGCTTTACAGGGGGCAATGAGCAGTTCTTC. Translated: CASSFTGGNEQFF.

The count of this clone is one. This chain joins TRBV19 and TRBJ1-5; D is possibly TRBD1 (6 bases). The CDR3 is made up of 14 amino acids. V lost 5 bases and J lost 3, with 11 bases in between. Germline V gene data show CDR1 as LNHDA and CDR2 as SQIVND (reference sequence). CDR3 protein: CASSPQGNNQPQHF. The DNA for the CDR3 is TGTGCCAGTAGTCCACAGGGTAACAATCAGCCCCAGCATTTT.

This clone was detected only a few times. V usage is TRBV12-5 and J usage is TRBJ2-2; no clear D. The CDR3 runs 14 residues. Deletions cut 2 bases from V and 7 bases from J, with 11 bases between. Germline values: CDR1 LGHNT, CDR2 FRNRAP. The CDR3 coding sequence is TGTGCTAGTGGTTTGTTCTACCTCAACGGGGAGCTGTTTTTT. This sequence encodes CASGLFYLNGELFF.

The genes are TRBV7-9 and TRBJ2-1; TRBD2 is a possible D gene (5 bases). Germline-derived CDR1 and CDR2 are SEHNR and FQNEAQ (reference sequence). The CDR3 sequence is 12 residues long. V dropped 4 bases and J dropped 12 bases, with 13 bases sitting between them. The CDR3 nucleotides are TGTGCCAGCAGCTCGGCGGGCCTTATGCAGTTCTTC. Translation gives CASSSAGLMQFF. Variable domain in full (rest from reference TRBV7-9 and TRBJ2-1): DTGVSQNPRHKITKRGQNVTFRCDPISEHNRLYWYRQTLGQGPEFLTYFQNEAQLEKSRLLSDRFSAERPKGSFSTLEIQRTEQGDSAMYLCASSSAGLMQFFGPGTRLTVL.

The chain recombines TRBV11-2 with TRBJ2-4; the D gene is possibly TRBD2 (5 bases). CDR3 length equals 13 residues. CDR1 SGHAT and CDR2 FQNNGV come from the germline V gene. The V end lost 1 base, the J end lost 5 bases, and 6 bases lay between the germline ends. The CDR3 DNA reads as TGTGCCAGCAGCTTAGGGACTCAAAACATTCAGTACTTC. This gives the protein CASSLGTQNIQYF. Looking up the rest from reference TRBV11-2 and TRBJ2-4 gives the full variable domain: EAGVAQSPRYKIIEKRQSVAFWCNPISGHATLYWYQQILGQGPKLLIQFQNNGVVDDSQLPKDRFSAERLKGVDSTLKIQPAKLEDSAVYLCASSLGTQNIQYFGAGTRLSVL.